The 25 T cell receptor beta chains reported below all come from one sample, sequenced in a study of CD8 T cells in ankylosing spondylitis. The antigens these receptors bind are not known. Study results and caveats: Seemingly characteristic of ankylosing spondylitis blood was a TCR beta motif consisting of about 8 highly homologous variants.

Each CDR3 protein gets one entry after TCRdb re-called the 5' RACE reads with MiXCR. The table shows under 550,000 distinct CDR3 sequences, with 20% to 30% occurring only once. Sequencing was performed on blood, either unsorted or a sorted T cell fraction (not recorded which). All receptors derive from a male donor with ankylosing spondylitis.

There are a few counts of this clonotype. V and J are TRBV14 and TRBJ1-2, with D possibly TRBD1 on 6 matching bases. In germline, CDR1 is SGHDN, CDR2 FVKESK. V was pared by 4 bases and J by 5 bases, with 14 bases between. The CDR3 contains 14 residues. The CDR3 loop reads CASSPSRGGYGYTF. The CDR3 nucleotides are TGTGCCAGCAGCCCCAGCAGGGGAGGGTATGGCTACACCTTC.

This clonotype was picked up a small number of times. The V gene is TRBV11-2, the J gene TRBJ2-5, with D possibly being TRBD1 (7 bases). Trimming stripped 3 bases from V and 5 bases from J, with 16 bases between. CDR1 is SGHAT and CDR2 is FQNNGV in the germline V gene. The CDR3 consists of 15 residues. For the CDR3, the DNA is TGTGCCAGCAGCTTTACGGCAGGGGGGACGGAGACCCAGTACTTC. It translates to CASSFTAGGTETQYF.

This clonotype was counted a few times. The V and J genes are TRBV25-1 and TRBJ1-2; perhaps TRBD1 as D (6 bases). CDR3 length equals 12 residues. V was cut by 3 bases and J by 8 bases, with 10 bases left in between. The germline gives CDR1 MGHDK, CDR2 SYGVNS. The CDR3 loop is CASSDRGAGYTF. Here the CDR3 DNA reads TGTGCCAGCAGTGACCGGGGGGCGGGCTACACCTTC.

The chain uses TRBV11-2 and TRBJ2-3; D gene unclear. The V and J ends lost 5 bases and 7 bases respectively, with 13 bases between them. Germline V gene data show CDR1 as SGHAT and CDR2 as FQNNGV. This CDR3 has 13 residues. CDR3 sequence: CASSTMTANTQYF. Here the CDR3 DNA reads TGTGCCAGCAGCACTATGACCGCAAATACGCAGTATTTT.

The V call is TRBV5-1, the J call TRBJ2-3, with D possibly being TRBD2 (6 bases). Trimming removed 0 bases at V and 6 bases at J, with 14 bases between. Germline V lookup: CDR1 SGHRS, CDR2 YFSETQ. This CDR3 is built from 15 residues. CDR3 in amino acids: CASSLAGTGPDTQYF. The CDR3 region has the DNA TGCGCCAGCAGCTTGGCCGGGACTGGGCCGGATACGCAGTATTTT.

The chain employs TRBV24-1 and TRBJ2-2; 12 bases are a match to TRBD2. After removal of 7 bases from V and 1 base from J, the junction contained 3 bases not matched to a gene. Germline loops: CDR1 KGHDR, CDR2 SFDVKD. CDR3 length equals 16 residues. CDR3 sequence (DNA): TGTGCCACCAGGGAGACTAGCGGGAGGAACACCGGGGAGCTGTTTTTT. Protein product: CATRETSGRNTGELFF.

The chain joins TRBV7-7 to TRBJ2-5; D is perhaps TRBD2 (6 bases). Germline V gene lookup returns CDR1 SSHAT and CDR2 FNYEAQ (reference sequence). The CDR3 loop spans 15 amino acids. The V end was cut by 4 bases, the J end by 4 bases, with 16 bases between. The CDR3 region has the DNA TGTGCCAGCAGCTCTGACAAGAAGGGAGGAGAGACCCAGTACTTC. Amino acids: CASSSDKKGGETQYF.

The rearrangement uses TRBV6-1 and TRBJ2-2, with 9 bases matching TRBD1. The CDR3 loop spans 14 amino acids. Germline values: CDR1 MNHNS, CDR2 SASEGT. J was trimmed by 2 bases and V by 10 bases; bases with no gene match: 5. The CDR3 region has the DNA TGTGCCATCACAGGGGGCGCAAACACCGGGGAGCTGTTTTTT. Protein product: CAITGGANTGELFF.

The chain recombines TRBV2 with TRBJ2-4; the match to TRBD2 covers 7 bases. The germline V gene encodes CDR1 SNHLY and CDR2 FYNNEI. The CDR3 contains 13 residues. V trimming: 6 bases; J trimming: 7 bases; junction bases outside the gene matches: 6. CDR3 sequence (DNA): TGTGCCAGCAGATGGACTAGTCTGAACATTCAGTACTTC. Amino acids: CASRWTSLNIQYF. The variable domain in full, completed from reference TRBV2 and TRBJ2-4, reads EPEVTQTPSHQVTQMGQEVILRCVPISNHLYFYWYRQILGQKVEFLVSFYNNEISEKSEIFDDQFSVERPDGSNFTLKIRSTKLEDSAMYFCASRWTSLNIQYFGAGTRLSVL.

The table lists this clonotype with a few counts. The chain links TRBV5-1 to TRBJ2-7; D remains unclear. Trimming took 0 bases from V and 0 from J, leaving 10 bases between them. Germline V CDR1 and CDR2: SGHRS, YFSETQ. The CDR3 is made up of 15 amino acids. The CDR3 here is CASSLEVRSSYEQYF. The CDR3 DNA sequence: TGCGCCAGCAGCTTGGAGGTCAGGAGCTCCTACGAGCAGTACTTC.

The rearrangement uses TRBV10-3 and TRBJ1-1; no clear D gene. Germline V gene data show CDR1 as ENHRY and CDR2 as SYGVKD. Trimming shortened V by 3 bases and J by 4 bases, and 18 bases separated the two germline ends. This CDR3 comprises 16 residues. CDR3 loop: CAISEGSLAIGTEAFF. CDR3 nucleotides: TGTGCCATCAGTGAAGGCAGTTTAGCGATAGGCACTGAAGCTTTCTTT.

The rearrangement uses TRBV2 and TRBJ1-2; 7 bases agree with TRBD1. V shed 8 bases and J 0 bases; nucleotides not matched to a gene: 9. Germline CDR1 and CDR2: SNHLY and FYNNEI. CDR3 length: 15 residues. CDR3 in amino acids: CASDSQGWTNYGYTF. In nucleotides, the CDR3 is TGTGCCAGCGACTCACAGGGGTGGACTAACTATGGCTACACCTTC.

This clonotype has a handful of counts. The rearrangement uses TRBV7-9 and TRBJ1-4, with D unresolved. This CDR3 region has 14 residues. The ends were cut back, 5 bases at V and 3 bases at J, with 10 bases in the middle. Germline V gene sequence: CDR1 SEHNR, CDR2 FQNEAQ (reference sequence). CDR3 coding DNA: TGTGCCAGCAGCCCCTGGGATCCTAATGAAAAACTGTTTTTT. This sequence encodes CASSPWDPNEKLFF.

Many counts were recorded for this clonotype. The rearrangement links TRBV20-1 to TRBJ2-3, with D unclear. This CDR3 contains 12 residues. Germline V gene sequence: CDR1 DFQATT, CDR2 SNEGSKA (reference sequence). V lost 5 bases and J 0 bases, leaving 6 bases between the germline ends. DNA for the CDR3: TGCAGTGCTCCCGATAGCACAGATACGCAGTATTTT. As protein: CSAPDSTDTQYF.

This chain uses TRBV7-2 with TRBJ2-1; 9 bases agree with TRBD2. This CDR3 is built from 15 residues. Trimming took 6 bases from V and 7 from J; bases not matched to a gene: 10. CDR1 and CDR2 (germline): SGHTA, FQGNSA. The CDR3 coding sequence is TGTGCCAGCAGGTTGGCTAGCGGGGTGCAGAATGAGCAGTTCTTC. As protein: CASRLASGVQNEQFF.

This clonotype came up once. V is TRBV25-1 and J is TRBJ2-3; possibly TRBD1 for D (6 bases). Trimming pared 3 bases from V and 6 bases from J, leaving 16 bases between. Per the germline V gene, CDR1 is MGHDK and CDR2 is SYGVNS. The CDR3 runs to 15 residues. CDR3 in DNA: TGTGCCAGCAGTGATCCACAGGGCCCCGCGGATACGCAGTATTTT. Residues: CASSDPQGPADTQYF.

The chain links TRBV5-1 to TRBJ1-1; 7 bases align to TRBD1. V lost 3 bases and J lost 3; bases outside the gene matches: 8. The germline CDR1 and CDR2 sequences are SGHRS and YFSETQ. CDR3 length equals 15 residues. CDR3 in DNA: TGCGCCAGCAGCTCCCAGGGGGGTGGGGACACTGAAGCTTTCTTT. Protein: CASSSQGGGDTEAFF.

V and J are TRBV5-1 and TRBJ2-1; D is unclear. The ends were cut back, 4 bases at V and 0 bases at J, with 8 bases in the middle. The CDR3 runs 14 residues. CDR1 SGHRS and CDR2 YFSETQ come from the germline V gene. The DNA for the CDR3 is TGCGCCAGCAGCCCCACGCGCTCCTACAATGAGCAGTTCTTC. Its translation: CASSPTRSYNEQFF.

This clonotype was picked up many times. The chain is built from TRBV5-1 and TRBJ1-2; D perhaps matches TRBD1 (6 bases). CDR3 length: 16 amino acids. Trimming stripped 0 bases from V and 1 base from J, with 13 bases between. Per germline, CDR1 SGHRS and CDR2 YFSETQ. Here the CDR3 DNA reads TGCGCCAGCAGCTTGGACGCACAGGGATATAACTATGGCTACACCTTC. Its translation: CASSLDAQGYNYGYTF.

The CDR3 DNA sequence: TGTGCCAGCAGCCAAGATCGAGGGCCGTACAATGAGCAGTTCTTC. The encoded protein is CASSQDRGPYNEQFF. This chain uses TRBV3-1 with TRBJ2-1, with D possibly being TRBD2 (5 bases). V was clipped by 0 bases and J by 4 bases, with 10 bases between them. The germline gives CDR1 LGHDT, CDR2 YNNKEL (reference sequence). This CDR3 has 15 residues.

This clonotype was picked up a small number of times. The CDR3: CSALTTYEAFF. CDR3 bases: TGCAGTGCTTTAACAACCTATGAAGCTTTCTTT. V and J are TRBV20-1 and TRBJ1-1, with unresolved D. The CDR3 sequence is 11 residues long. Germline lookup yields CDR1 DFQATT and CDR2 SNEGSKA (reference sequence). Trimming took off 5 bases at V and 7 bases at J, with 11 bases between the two ends.

This clonotype appeared once. The rearrangement uses TRBV7-9 and TRBJ1-2, with 8 positions matching TRBD1. J was trimmed by 7 bases and V by 4 bases; bases with no gene match: 8. This CDR3 region has 14 residues. Germline V CDR1 and CDR2: SEHNR, FQNEAQ (reference sequence). The CDR3 loop is CASSYTGGFGGYTF. CDR3 nucleotide sequence: TGTGCCAGCAGCTACACAGGGGGATTTGGTGGCTACACCTTC.

This chain links TRBV29-1 with TRBJ2-7; D is possibly TRBD1 (5 bases). From germline, CDR1 is SQVTM and CDR2 ANQGSEA. CDR3 length: 12 residues. The germline V and J ends were trimmed by 8 bases and 0 bases, with 11 bases remaining between them. The CDR3 sequence: CSSQGDSYEQYF. CDR3 bases: TGCAGCTCTCAAGGGGACTCCTACGAGCAGTACTTC.

The rearrangement uses TRBV29-1 and TRBJ2-3; D ambiguous. The CDR3 consists of 11 residues. V was trimmed by 5 bases and J by 5 bases, leaving 8 bases between them. Looked up from germline, CDR1 is SQVTM and CDR2 is ANQGSEA. The CDR3 sequence is CSVRTVDTQYF. CDR3 DNA: TGCAGCGTTCGGACGGTAGATACGCAGTATTTT.

This sequence joins TRBV12-3 or TRBV12-4 and TRBJ1-1; TRBD1 agrees at 9 bases. The CDR3 spans 16 residues. J was trimmed by 3 bases and V by 3 bases; bases with no gene match: 8. The CDR3 region is CASSLATTGGDTEAFF. The CDR3 bases are TGTGCCAGCAGTTTGGCGACGACAGGGGGGGACACTGAAGCTTTCTTT.